This T cell receptor beta chain is drawn from a study of Graves' ophthalmopathy and Graves' hyperthyroidism. Across the whole study: Peripheral blood collection took place at initial diagnosis, before any treatment.

Hyperthyroidism patients, all newly diagnosed, had under 2 months' duration and ages of 18 to 65. The study, taken as a whole, reports: Most clonotypes expanded in thyroid above 0.001 frequency were present in blood too.

Concerning this clonotype itself: Its antigen is undetermined.

Between the trimmed V and J ends, which lost 4 bases and 3 bases, there was a span of 13 bases. Per the germline V gene, CDR1 is SGHRS and CDR2 is YFSETQ. The CDR3 consists of 14 residues. Amplified material comprised TCR beta CDR3 regions derived from RNA transcripts. The first-round RT-PCR employed HTBI primers together with the Qiagen OneStep RT-PCR kit. A multiplex PCR was then performed as the second round. In TCRdb, the multiplex PCR reads were re-called with MiXCR into one record per CDR3 protein. The sample consists of hundreds of thousands of distinct CDR3 sequences, 20% to 25% of them appearing once.

J is TRBJ1-1 and V is TRBV5-1; D remains unclear. This TCR was recovered from a woman aged 18-29 years with stable Graves' hyperthyroidism. Sequenced input: peripheral blood. The DNA of the CDR3 is TGCGCCAGCAGCCCTTCGACGGGCGACACTGAAGCTTTCTTT. Its protein product is CASSPSTGDTEAFF.